This T cell receptor beta chain is from a study of T cells after yellow fever vaccination. The CDR3 extends over 14 amino acids. V lost 6 bases to trimming and J lost 3 bases, with 15 bases between them. Looked up from germline, CDR1 is DFQATT and CDR2 is SNEGSKA (reference sequence). This clonotype was counted many times. What it binds is not known. TCRdb redid the calling of the 5' RACE reads with MiXCR, one entry per CDR3 protein. The sample shows 250,000 or so distinct CDR3 sequences, approximately 6.7% of them seen only once. Study outcomes and limitations: Post-booster samples contained most primary-vaccination clones (approximately 96% CD4, about 90% CD8).

This clonotype was obtained from a young man who received the YFV17D yellow fever vaccine. J is TRBJ2-4 and V is TRBV20-1; D possibly corresponds to TRBD1 (5 bases). Here the sequenced sample was CD4+ T cells sorted from PBMCs, taken on the day of the yellow fever booster vaccination. CDR3: CSAREGVGKNIQYF. The DNA for the CDR3 is TGCAGTGCCAGGGAAGGGGTTGGCAAAAACATTCAGTACTTC.